This TCR beta chain comes out of a study of radiation and T cells in renal cell carcinoma. Study-wide context: Nephrectomy followed 15 Gy stereotactic body radiation by 4 weeks.

The time point here: baseline pretreatment blood. Sample treatment: 15 Gy SBRT to primary tumor, nephrectomy 4 weeks later. Radiation-treated patients gave blood at baseline, week 2 and week 4. Clear cell pathology was present in this patient's renal cell carcinoma. The method was immunoSEQ multiplex PCR; TCRdb's version includes in-frame clones alone and lacks a portion of them. The sample consists of about 140,000 clones, around 78% of them appearing once. Comment on this clone: Its antigen is undetermined.

Whole-study results and caveats: Top tumor clonotypes rose in blood 2 weeks post-radiation, then contracted.

Unmatched junction bases numbered 7, after V lost 0 bases and J lost 3 bases. The germline CDR1 and CDR2 sequences are SGHRS and YFSETQ. The CDR3 is made up of 16 amino acids. Material: blood, obtained from a patient whose treatment included radiotherapy and nephrectomy. The TCR comes from a woman in her forties or fifties with renal cell carcinoma. The chain employs TRBV5-1 and TRBJ2-7; 9 bases align to TRBD1. The CDR3 nucleotides read TGCGCCAGCAGCTTGGAAGTCTCGGGACAGGGCTACGAGCAGTACTTC. Encoded protein: CASSLEVSGQGYEQYF.